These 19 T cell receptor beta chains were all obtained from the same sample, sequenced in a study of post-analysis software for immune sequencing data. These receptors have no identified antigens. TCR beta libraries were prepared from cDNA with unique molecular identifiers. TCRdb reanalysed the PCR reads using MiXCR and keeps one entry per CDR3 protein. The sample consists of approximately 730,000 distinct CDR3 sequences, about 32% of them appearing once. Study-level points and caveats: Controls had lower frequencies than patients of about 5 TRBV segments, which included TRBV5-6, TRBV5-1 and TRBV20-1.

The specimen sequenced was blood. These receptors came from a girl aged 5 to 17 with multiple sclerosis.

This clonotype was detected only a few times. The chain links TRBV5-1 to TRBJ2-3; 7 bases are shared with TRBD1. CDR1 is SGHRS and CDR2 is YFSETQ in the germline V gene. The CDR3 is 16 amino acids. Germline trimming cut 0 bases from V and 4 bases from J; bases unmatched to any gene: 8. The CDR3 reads CASSLGQGRGSDTQYF. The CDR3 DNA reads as TGCGCCAGCAGCTTGGGACAGGGACGCGGGTCAGATACGCAGTATTTT.

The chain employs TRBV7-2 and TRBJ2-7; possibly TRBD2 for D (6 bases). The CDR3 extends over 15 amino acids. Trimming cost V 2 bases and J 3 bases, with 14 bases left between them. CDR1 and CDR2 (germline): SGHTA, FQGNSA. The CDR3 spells CASSLRAGWGYEQYF. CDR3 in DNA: TGTGCCAGCAGCTTAAGAGCGGGTTGGGGCTACGAGCAGTACTTC.

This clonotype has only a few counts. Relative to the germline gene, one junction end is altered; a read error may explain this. The CDR3 region has the DNA TGTACCAGCAGTATGGGACAGAGGTATGGCTACACCTTC. Amino acid sequence: CTSSMGQRYGYTF. The chain carries TRBV12-3 or TRBV12-4 and TRBJ1-2, with 7 bases identical to TRBD1. The CDR3 is 13 amino acids.

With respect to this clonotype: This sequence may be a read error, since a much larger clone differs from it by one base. CDR3 nucleotide sequence: TGTGCCACCAGCAGAGATGCACCCTGCGAGCAGTACTTC. Translated: CATSRDAPCEQYF. This rearrangement joins TRBV15 to TRBJ2-7; no reliable D call. This CDR3 has 13 amino acids. The V end was cut by 0 bases, the J end by 6 bases, with 9 bases between. CDR1 and CDR2 (germline): LNHNV, YYDKDF (reference sequence).

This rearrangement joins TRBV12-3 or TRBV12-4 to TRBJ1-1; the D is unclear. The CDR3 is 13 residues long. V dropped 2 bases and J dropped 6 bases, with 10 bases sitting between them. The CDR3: CASSLKLGAEAFF. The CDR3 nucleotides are TGTGCCAGCAGTTTAAAACTGGGCGCTGAAGCTTTCTTT.

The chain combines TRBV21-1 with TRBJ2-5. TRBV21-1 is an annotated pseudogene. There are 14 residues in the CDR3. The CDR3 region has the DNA TGTGCCAGCAGCAAAGCAGTAGGGTCCGAGACCCAGTACTTC. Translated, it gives CASSKAVGSETQYF.

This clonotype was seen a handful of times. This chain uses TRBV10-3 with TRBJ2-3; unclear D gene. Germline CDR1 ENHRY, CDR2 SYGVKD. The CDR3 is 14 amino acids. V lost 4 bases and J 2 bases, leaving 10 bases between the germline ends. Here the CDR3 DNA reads TGTGCCATCAGTGTAGAAGTAAACACAGATACGCAGTATTTT. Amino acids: CAISVEVNTDTQYF.

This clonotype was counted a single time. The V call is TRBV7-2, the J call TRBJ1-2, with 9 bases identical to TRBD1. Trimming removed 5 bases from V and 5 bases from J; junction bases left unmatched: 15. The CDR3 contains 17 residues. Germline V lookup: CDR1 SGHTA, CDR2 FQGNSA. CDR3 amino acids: CASSENHLTGGAYGYTF. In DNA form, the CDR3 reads TGTGCCAGCAGCGAAAACCACTTAACAGGGGGCGCATATGGCTACACCTTC.

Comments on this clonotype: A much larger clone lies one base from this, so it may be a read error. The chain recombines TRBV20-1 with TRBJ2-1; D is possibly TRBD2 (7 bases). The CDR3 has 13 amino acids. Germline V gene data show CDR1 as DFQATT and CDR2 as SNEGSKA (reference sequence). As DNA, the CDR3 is TGCAGGGCTATAGTGGGAGGGGGCAATGAGCAGTTCTTC. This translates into CRAIVGGGNEQFF.

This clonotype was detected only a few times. As DNA, the CDR3 is TGTGCCACCGCATCGGGCCCGAGGGAAGCTTTCTTT. It is translated as CATASGPREAFF. This chain connects TRBV6-1 to TRBJ1-1; D is uncertain. CDR3 length equals 12 residues. Per the germline V gene, CDR1 is MNHNS and CDR2 is SASEGT. V gave up 10 bases and J gave up 8 bases, with 17 bases separating them.

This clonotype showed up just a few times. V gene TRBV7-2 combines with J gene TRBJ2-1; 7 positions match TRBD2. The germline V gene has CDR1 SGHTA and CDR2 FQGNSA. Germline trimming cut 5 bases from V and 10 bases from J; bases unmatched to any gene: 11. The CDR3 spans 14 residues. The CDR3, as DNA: TGTGCCAGCAGCACCCCAGCGGGGCTTTGGGAGCAGTTCTTC. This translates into CASSTPAGLWEQFF.

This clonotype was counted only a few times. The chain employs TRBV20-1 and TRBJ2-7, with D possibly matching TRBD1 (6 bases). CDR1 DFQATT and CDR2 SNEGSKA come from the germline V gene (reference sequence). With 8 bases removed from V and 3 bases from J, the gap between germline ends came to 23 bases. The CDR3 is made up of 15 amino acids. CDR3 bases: TGCAGTCCCAAGATTGGGGGCCCGATCCACTACGAGCAGTACTTC. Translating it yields CSPKIGGPIHYEQYF.

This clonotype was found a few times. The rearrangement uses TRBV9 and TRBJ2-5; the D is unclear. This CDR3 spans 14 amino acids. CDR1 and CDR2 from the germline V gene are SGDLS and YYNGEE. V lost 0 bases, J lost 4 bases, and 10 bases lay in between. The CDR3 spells CASSVDPAAETQYF. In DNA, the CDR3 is TGTGCCAGCAGCGTAGACCCGGCAGCAGAGACCCAGTACTTC.

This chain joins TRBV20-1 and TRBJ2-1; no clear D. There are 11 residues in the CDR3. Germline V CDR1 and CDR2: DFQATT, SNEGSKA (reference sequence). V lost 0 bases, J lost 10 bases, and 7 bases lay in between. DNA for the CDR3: TGCAGTGCTAGAGATTACGTAGAGCAGTTCTTC. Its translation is CSARDYVEQFF.

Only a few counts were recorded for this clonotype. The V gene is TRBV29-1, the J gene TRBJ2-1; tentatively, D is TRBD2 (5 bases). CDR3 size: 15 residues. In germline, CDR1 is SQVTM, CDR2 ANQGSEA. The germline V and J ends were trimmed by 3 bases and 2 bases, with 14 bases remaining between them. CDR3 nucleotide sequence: TGCAGCGTTGATTCAAGAGGGATTCCCTACAATGAGCAGTTCTTC. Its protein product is CSVDSRGIPYNEQFF.

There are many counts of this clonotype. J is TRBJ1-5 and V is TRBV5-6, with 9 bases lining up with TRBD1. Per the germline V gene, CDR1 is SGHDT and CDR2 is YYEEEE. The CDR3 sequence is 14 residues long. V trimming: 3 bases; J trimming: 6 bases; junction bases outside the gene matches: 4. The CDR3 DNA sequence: TGTGCCAGCAGCTGGGGACAGGGTGGTCAGCCCCAGCATTTT. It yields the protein CASSWGQGGQPQHF.

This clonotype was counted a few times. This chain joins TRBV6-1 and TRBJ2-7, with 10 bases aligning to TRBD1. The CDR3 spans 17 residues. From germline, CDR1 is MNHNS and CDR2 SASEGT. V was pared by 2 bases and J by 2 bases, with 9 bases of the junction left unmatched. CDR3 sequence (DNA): TGTGCCAGCAGTGAAAAGGTTGGGACAGGGGCACCCTACGAGCAGTACTTC. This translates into CASSEKVGTGAPYEQYF.

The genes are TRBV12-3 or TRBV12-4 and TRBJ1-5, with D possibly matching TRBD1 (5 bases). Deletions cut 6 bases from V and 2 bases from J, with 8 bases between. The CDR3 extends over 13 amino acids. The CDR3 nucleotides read TGTGCCAGCAGGGAGGGACGCAATCAGCCCCAGCATTTT. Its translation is CASREGRNQPQHF.

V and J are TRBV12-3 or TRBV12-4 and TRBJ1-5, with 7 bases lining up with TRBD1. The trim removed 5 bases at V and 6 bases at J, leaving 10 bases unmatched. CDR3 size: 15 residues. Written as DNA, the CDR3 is TGTGCCAGCAGTGGCCTACAGGGGTTGGGTCAGCCCCAGCATTTT. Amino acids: CASSGLQGLGQPQHF.